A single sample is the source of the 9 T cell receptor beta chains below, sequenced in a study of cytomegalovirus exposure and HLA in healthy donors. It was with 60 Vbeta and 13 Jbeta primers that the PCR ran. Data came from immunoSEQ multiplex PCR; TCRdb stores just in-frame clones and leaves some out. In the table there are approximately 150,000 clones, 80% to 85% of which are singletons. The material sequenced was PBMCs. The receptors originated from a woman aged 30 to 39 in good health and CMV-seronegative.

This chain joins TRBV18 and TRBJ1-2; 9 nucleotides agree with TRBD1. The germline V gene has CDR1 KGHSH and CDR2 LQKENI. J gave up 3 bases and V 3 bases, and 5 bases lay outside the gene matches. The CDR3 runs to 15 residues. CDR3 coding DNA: TGTGCCAGCTCACCCAGGACAGGGGTAGACTATGGCTACACCTTC. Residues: CASSPRTGVDYGYTF.

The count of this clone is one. CDR3 nucleotides: TGTGCCAGTCATACTCCCGATGAAGCTTTCTTT. Translation: CASHTPDEAFF. The chain combines TRBV28 with TRBJ1-1; D call uncertain. Trimming took off 9 bases at V and 7 bases at J, with 12 bases between the two ends. CDR1 and CDR2 (germline): MDHEN, SYDVKM. CDR3 length equals 11 residues.

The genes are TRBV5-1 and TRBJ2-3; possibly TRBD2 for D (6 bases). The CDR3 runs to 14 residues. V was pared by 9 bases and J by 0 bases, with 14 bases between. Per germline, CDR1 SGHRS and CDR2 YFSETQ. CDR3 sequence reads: CATAPGSSTDTQYF. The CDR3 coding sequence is TGCGCCACCGCTCCCGGGAGTAGCACAGATACGCAGTATTTT.

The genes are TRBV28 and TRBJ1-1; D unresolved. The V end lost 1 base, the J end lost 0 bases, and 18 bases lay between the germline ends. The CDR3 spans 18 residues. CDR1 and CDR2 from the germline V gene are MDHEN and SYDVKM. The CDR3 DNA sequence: TGTGCCAGCAGTTTATTTTCGCCCCCTCGAGGTGTGAACACTGAAGCTTTCTTT. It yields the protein CASSLFSPPRGVNTEAFF.

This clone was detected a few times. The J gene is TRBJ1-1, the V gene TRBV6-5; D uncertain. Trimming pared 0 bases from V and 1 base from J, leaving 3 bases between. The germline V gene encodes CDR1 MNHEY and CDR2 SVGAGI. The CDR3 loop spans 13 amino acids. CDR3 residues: CASSYSRNTEAFF. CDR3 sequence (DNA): TGTGCCAGCAGTTACTCGAGGAACACTGAAGCTTTCTTT.

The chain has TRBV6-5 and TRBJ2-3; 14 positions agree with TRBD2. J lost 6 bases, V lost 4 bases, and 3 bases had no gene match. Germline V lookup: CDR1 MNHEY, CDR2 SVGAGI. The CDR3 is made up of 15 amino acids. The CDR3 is CASSLGLAGVDTQYF. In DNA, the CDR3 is TGTGCCAGCAGTTTGGGACTAGCGGGAGTTGATACGCAGTATTTT.

CDR3 nucleotide sequence: TGTGCCACCAGCTTCTCACAGGGGGACTACGAGCAGTACTTC. Translation gives CATSFSQGDYEQYF. The V call is TRBV15, the J call TRBJ2-7, with TRBD1 matching over 8 bases. From germline, CDR1 is LNHNV and CDR2 YYDKDF (reference sequence). V lost 5 bases to trimming and J lost 3 bases; unmatched junction nucleotides: 6. This CDR3 spans 14 amino acids. The full variable domain, with the rest looked up from reference TRBV15 and TRBJ2-7, is DAMVIQNPRYQVTQFGKPVTLSCSQTLNHNVMYWYQQKSSQAPKLLFHYYDKDFNNEADTPDNFQSRRPNTSFCFLDIRSPGLGDTAMYLCATSFSQGDYEQYFGPGTRLTVT.

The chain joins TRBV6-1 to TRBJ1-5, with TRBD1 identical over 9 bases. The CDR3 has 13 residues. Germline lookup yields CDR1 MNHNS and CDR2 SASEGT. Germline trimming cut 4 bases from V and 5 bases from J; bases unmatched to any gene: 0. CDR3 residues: CASSGDRDQPQHF. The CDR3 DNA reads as TGTGCCAGCAGTGGGGACAGGGATCAGCCCCAGCATTTT.

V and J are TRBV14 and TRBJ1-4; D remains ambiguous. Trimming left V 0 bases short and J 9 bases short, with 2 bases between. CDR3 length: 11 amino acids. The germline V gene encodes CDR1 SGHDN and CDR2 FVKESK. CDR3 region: CASSQDKKLFF. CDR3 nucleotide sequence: TGTGCCAGCAGCCAAGATAAAAAACTGTTTTTT.